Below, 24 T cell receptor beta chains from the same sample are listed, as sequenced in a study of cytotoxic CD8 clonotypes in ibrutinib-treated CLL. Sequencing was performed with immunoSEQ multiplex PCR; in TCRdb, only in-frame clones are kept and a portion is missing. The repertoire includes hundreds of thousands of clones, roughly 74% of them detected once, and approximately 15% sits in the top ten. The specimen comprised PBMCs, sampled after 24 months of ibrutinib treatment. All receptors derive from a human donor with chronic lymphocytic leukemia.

CDR3 in amino acids: CASRSGNEKLFF. The CDR3 DNA reads as TGTGCCAGTAGGTCTGGTAATGAAAAACTGTTTTTT. This chain joins TRBV19 and TRBJ1-4; D gene unclear. The CDR3 sequence is 12 residues long. Germline assignment: CDR1 LNHDA and CDR2 SQIVND (reference sequence). Trimming removed 6 bases at V and 4 bases at J, with 6 bases between.

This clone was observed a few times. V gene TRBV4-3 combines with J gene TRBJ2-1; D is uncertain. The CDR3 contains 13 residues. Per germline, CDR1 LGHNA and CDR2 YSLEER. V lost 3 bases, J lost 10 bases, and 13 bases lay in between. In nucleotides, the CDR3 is TGCGCCAGCAGCCAGGAAAACAGAAAAGAGCAGTTCTTC. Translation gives CASSQENRKEQFF.

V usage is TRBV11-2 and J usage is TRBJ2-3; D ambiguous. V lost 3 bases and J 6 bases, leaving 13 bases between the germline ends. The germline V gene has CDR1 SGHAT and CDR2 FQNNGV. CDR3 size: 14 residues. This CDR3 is CASSFGRQLDTQYF. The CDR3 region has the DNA TGTGCCAGCAGCTTCGGAAGGCAACTTGATACGCAGTATTTT.

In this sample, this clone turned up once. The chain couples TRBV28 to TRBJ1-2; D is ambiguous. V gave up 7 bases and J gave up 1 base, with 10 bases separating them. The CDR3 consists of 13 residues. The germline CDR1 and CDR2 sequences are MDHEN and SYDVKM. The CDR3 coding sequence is TGTGCCAGCAAATCAGTAAATAACTATGGCTACACCTTC. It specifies CASKSVNNYGYTF.

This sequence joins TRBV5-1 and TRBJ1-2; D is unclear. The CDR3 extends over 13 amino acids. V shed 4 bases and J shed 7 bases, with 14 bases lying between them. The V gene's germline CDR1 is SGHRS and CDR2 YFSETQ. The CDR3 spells CASSPEPSAGYTF. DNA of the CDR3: TGCGCCAGCAGCCCCGAGCCCTCGGCTGGCTACACCTTC.

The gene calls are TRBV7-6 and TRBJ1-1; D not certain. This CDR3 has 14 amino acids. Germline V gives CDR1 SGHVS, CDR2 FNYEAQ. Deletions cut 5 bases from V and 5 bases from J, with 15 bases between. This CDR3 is CASSPRYGLTEAFF. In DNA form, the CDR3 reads TGTGCCAGCAGCCCCAGGTATGGGTTGACTGAAGCTTTCTTT.

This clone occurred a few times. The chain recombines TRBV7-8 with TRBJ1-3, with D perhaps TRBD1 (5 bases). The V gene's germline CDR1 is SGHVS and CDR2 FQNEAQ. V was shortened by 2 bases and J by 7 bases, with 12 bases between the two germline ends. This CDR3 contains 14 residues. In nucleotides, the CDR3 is TGTGCCAGCAGCTTACAGGGAGGAGGGAACACCATATATTTT. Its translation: CASSLQGGGNTIYF.

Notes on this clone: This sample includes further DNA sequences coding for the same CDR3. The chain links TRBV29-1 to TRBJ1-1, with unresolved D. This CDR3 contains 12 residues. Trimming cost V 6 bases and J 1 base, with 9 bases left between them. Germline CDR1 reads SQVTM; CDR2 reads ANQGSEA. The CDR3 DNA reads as TGCAGCGTCGCTAGACAGAACACTGAAGCTTTCTTT. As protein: CSVARQNTEAFF.

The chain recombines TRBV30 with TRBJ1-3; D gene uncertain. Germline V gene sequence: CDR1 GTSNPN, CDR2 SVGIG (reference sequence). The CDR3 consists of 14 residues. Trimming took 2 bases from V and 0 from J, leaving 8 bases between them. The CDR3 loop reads CAWSLGTSGNTIYF. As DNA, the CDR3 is TGTGCCTGGAGTCTGGGAACCTCTGGAAACACCATATATTTT.

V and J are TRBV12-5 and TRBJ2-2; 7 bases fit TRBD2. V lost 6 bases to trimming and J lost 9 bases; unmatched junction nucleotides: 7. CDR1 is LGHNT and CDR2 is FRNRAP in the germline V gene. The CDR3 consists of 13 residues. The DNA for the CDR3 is TGTGCTAGTGGCCACGGGGGGTTCTGGGAGCTGTTTTTT. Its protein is CASGHGGFWELFF.

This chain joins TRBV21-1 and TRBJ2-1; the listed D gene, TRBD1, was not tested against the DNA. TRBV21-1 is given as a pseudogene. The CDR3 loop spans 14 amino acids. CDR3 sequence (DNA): TGTGCCAGCAAAGGACAGGGGTCCTACAATGAGCAGTTCTTC. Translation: CASKGQGSYNEQFF.

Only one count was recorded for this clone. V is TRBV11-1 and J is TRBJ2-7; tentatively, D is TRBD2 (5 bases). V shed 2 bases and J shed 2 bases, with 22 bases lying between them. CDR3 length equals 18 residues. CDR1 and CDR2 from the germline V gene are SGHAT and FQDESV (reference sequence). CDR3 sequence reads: CASSLRPAYFLGAYEQYF. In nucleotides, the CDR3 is TGTGCCAGCAGCTTACGACCGGCCTACTTTCTCGGGGCCTACGAGCAGTACTTC. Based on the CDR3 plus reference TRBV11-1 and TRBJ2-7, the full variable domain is EAEVAQSPRYKITEKSQAVAFWCDPISGHATLYWYRQILGQGPELLVQFQDESVVDDSQLPKDRFSAERLKGVDSTLKIQPAELGDSAMYLCASSLRPAYFLGAYEQYFGPGTRLTVT.

CDR3 DNA sequence: TGTGCCAGCAGTTCCCCGGTGAGTTACGAGCAGTACTTC. This translates into CASSSPVSYEQYF. The chain is built from TRBV6-5 and TRBJ2-7, with D unresolved. Per the germline V gene, CDR1 is MNHEY and CDR2 is SVGAGI. This CDR3 comprises 13 residues. V was shortened by 4 bases and J by 4 bases, with 11 bases between the two germline ends.

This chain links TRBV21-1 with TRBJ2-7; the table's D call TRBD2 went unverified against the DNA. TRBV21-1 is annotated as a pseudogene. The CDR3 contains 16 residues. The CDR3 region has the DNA TGTGCCAGCAGCAACTCCGGGACTAGCGGGGGCTACGAGCAGTACTTC. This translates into CASSNSGTSGGYEQYF.

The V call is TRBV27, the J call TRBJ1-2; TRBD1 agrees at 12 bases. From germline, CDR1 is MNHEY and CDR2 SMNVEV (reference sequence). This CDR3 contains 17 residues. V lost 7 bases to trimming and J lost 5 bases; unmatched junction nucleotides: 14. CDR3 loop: CASTPTGQGAWWYGYTF. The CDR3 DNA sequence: TGTGCCAGCACCCCTACGGGACAGGGGGCTTGGTGGTATGGCTACACCTTC.

The CDR3 sequence: CSVEDSSGGEDTQYF. The CDR3 nucleotides are TGCAGCGTTGAGGATTCTAGCGGGGGGGAGGATACGCAGTATTTT. V gene TRBV29-1 combines with J gene TRBJ2-3; 12 nucleotides agree with TRBD2. With 3 bases clipped from V and 6 bases from J, the junction kept 7 bases outside the gene matches. The germline V gene encodes CDR1 SQVTM and CDR2 ANQGSEA. CDR3 length: 15 residues.

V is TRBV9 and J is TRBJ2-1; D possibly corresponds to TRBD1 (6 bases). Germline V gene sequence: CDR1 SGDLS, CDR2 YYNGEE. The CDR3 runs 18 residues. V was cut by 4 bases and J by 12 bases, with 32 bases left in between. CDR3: CASSLSTGPSAMFWGQFF. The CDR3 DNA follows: TGTGCCAGCAGCCTTTCGACAGGACCTTCGGCTATGTTCTGGGGGCAGTTCTTC.

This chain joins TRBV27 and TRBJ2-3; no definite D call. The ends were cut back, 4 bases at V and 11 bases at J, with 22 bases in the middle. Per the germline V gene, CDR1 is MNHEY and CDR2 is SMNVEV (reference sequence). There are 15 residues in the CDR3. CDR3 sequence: CASSSHPPAENKQYF. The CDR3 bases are TGTGCCAGCAGTTCTCACCCCCCCGCGGAGAATAAGCAGTATTTT.

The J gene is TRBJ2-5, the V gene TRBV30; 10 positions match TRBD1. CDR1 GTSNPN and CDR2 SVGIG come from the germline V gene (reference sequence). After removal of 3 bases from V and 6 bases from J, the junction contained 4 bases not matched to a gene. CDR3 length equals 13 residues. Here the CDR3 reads CAWRTGGAKTQYF. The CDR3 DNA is TGTGCCTGGAGGACAGGGGGCGCAAAGACCCAGTACTTC.

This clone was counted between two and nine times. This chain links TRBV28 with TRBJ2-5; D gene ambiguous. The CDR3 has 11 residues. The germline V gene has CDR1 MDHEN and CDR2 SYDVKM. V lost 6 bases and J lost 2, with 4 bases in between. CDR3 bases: TGTGCCAGCAGAACTCAAGAGACCCAGTACTTC. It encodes CASRTQETQYF. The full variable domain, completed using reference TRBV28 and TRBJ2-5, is DVKVTQSSRYLVKRTGEKVFLECVQDMDHENMFWYRQDPGLGLRLIYFSYDVKMKEKGDIPEGYSVSREKKERFSLILESASTNQTSMYLCASRTQETQYFGPGTRLLVL.

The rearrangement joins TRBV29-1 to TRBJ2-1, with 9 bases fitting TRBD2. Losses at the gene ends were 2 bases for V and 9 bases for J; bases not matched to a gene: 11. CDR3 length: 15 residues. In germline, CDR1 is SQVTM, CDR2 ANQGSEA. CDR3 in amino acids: CSVEKGLAGSSEQFF. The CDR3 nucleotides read TGCAGCGTTGAAAAGGGTCTAGCGGGATCTAGTGAGCAGTTCTTC.

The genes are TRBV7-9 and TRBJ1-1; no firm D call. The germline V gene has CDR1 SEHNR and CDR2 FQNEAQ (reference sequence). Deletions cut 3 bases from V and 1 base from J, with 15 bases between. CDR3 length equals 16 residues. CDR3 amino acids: CASSFGLGKGNTEAFF. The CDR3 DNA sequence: TGTGCCAGCAGCTTCGGGCTGGGAAAAGGGAACACTGAAGCTTTCTTT. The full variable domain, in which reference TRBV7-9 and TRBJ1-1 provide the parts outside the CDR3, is DTGVSQNPRHKITKRGQNVTFRCDPISEHNRLYWYRQTLGQGPEFLTYFQNEAQLEKSRLLSDRFSAERPKGSFSTLEIQRTEQGDSAMYLCASSFGLGKGNTEAFFGQGTRLTVV.

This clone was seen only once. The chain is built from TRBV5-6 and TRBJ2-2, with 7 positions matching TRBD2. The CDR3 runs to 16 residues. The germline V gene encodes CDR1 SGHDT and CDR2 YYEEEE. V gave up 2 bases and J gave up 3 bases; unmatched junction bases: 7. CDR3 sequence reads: CASSFLGREYTGELFF. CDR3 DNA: TGTGCCAGCAGCTTCCTGGGGCGGGAGTACACCGGGGAGCTGTTTTTT.

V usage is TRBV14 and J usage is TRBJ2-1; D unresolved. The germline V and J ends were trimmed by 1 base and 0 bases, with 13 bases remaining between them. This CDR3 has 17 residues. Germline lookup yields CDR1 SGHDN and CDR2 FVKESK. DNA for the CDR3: TGTGCCAGCAGCCAAGCGGCCTTTTACAGCTCCTACAATGAGCAGTTCTTC. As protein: CASSQAAFYSSYNEQFF.